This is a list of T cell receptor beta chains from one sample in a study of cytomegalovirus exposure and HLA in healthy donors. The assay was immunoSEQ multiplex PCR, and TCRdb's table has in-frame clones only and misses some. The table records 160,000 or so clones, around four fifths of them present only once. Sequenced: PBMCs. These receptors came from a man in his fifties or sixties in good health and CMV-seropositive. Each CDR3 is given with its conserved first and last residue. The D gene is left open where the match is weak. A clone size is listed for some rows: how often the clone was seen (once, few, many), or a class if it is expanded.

CDR3 DNA: TGTGCCAGCAGTTTGACTAGCGGGGTCGGGGAGCTGTTTTTT
CDR3 protein: CASSLTSGVGELFF
clone size: .
V gene: TRBV28
J gene: TRBJ2-2
D gene: TRBD2

CDR3 DNA: TGCGCCAGCAGCCAAGTCGGGGGGCTGGGCTATGGCTACACCTTC
CDR3 protein: CASSQVGGLGYGYTF
clone size: .
V gene: TRBV4-1
J gene: TRBJ1-2
D gene: .

CDR3 DNA: TGCGCCAGCAGCCAAGATGAACTAGCGGGAGGGTATTTT
CDR3 protein: CASSQDELAGGYF
clone size: .
V gene: TRBV4-1
J gene: TRBJ2-3
D gene: TRBD2

CDR3 DNA: TGTGCCAGCAGGCTACAGGAAGACTCCTACGAGCAGTACTTC
CDR3 protein: CASRLQEDSYEQYF
clone size: .
V gene: TRBV5-4
J gene: TRBJ2-7
D gene: .

CDR3 DNA: TGTGCCAGCAGGTGGACAGGGGGGACCTATGGCTACACCTTC
CDR3 protein: CASRWTGGTYGYTF
clone size: .
V gene: TRBV6-5
J gene: TRBJ1-2
D gene: TRBD1

CDR3 DNA: TGCAGCGTTGGTATAGCGGGGGGATACAATGAGCAGTTCTTC
CDR3 protein: CSVGIAGGYNEQFF
clone size: few
V gene: TRBV29-1
J gene: TRBJ2-1
D gene: TRBD2

CDR3 DNA: TGTGCCAGCAGGGACATAGCGGGAGTTTACAATGAGCAGTTCTTC
CDR3 protein: CASRDIAGVYNEQFF
clone size: .
V gene: TRBV11-2
J gene: TRBJ2-1
D gene: TRBD2

CDR3 DNA: TGCGCCAGCAGCTTTTCCCAAGGGGGGGCAGATACGCAGTATTTT
CDR3 protein: CASSFSQGGADTQYF
clone size: .
V gene: TRBV5-1
J gene: TRBJ2-3
D gene: .

CDR3 DNA: TGTGCCAGCAGGCTAGGGGGAGAGTGGACCGGGGAGCTGTTTTTT
CDR3 protein: CASRLGGEWTGELFF
clone size: few
V gene: TRBV9
J gene: TRBJ2-2
D gene: .

CDR3 DNA: TGTGCCACCATCTCACAGGTTCCCTTTAGCTCTGGAAACACCATATATTTT
CDR3 protein: CATISQVPFSSGNTIYF
clone size: .
V gene: TRBV19
J gene: TRBJ1-3
D gene: .

CDR3 DNA: TGTGCCACCAAAATTCGGGACAACTACGAGCAGTACTTC
CDR3 protein: CATKIRDNYEQYF
clone size: once
V gene: TRBV5-6
J gene: TRBJ2-7
D gene: .

CDR3 DNA: TGCGCCAGCAGCCAAGAGGGGGGACTAGCGGTCGATACGCAGTATTTT
CDR3 protein: CASSQEGGLAVDTQYF
clone size: .
V gene: TRBV4-1
J gene: TRBJ2-3
D gene: TRBD2

CDR3 DNA: TGCAGCGGGAGCGGGGAGAACTATGGCTACACCTTC
CDR3 protein: CSGSGENYGYTF
clone size: once
V gene: TRBV29-1
J gene: TRBJ1-2
D gene: .

CDR3 DNA: TGCGCCAGCAGCTTGACTAGCGGGGGGGCCATCGCAGATACGCAGTATTTT
CDR3 protein: CASSLTSGGAIADTQYF
clone size: .
V gene: TRBV5-1
J gene: TRBJ2-3
D gene: TRBD2

CDR3 DNA: TGTGCCTGGAGTGTACTAGAAGGGTTCACTGAAGCTTTCTTT
CDR3 protein: CAWSVLEGFTEAFF
clone size: .
V gene: TRBV30
J gene: TRBJ1-1
D gene: .

CDR3 DNA: TGTGGATGGAGGGTTACATCTGGAAACACCATATATTTT
CDR3 protein: CGWRVTSGNTIYF
clone size: once
V gene: TRBV5-4
J gene: TRBJ1-3
D gene: .

CDR3 DNA: TGTGCCAGCAGCCGTCTCAACACTGAAGCTTTCTTT
CDR3 protein: CASSRLNTEAFF
clone size: .
V gene: TRBV6-1
J gene: TRBJ1-1
D gene: .

CDR3 DNA: TGTGCCAGCAGTGAACAGGGAAGGGGCTCCTATGGCTACACCTTC
CDR3 protein: CASSEQGRGSYGYTF
clone size: .
V gene: TRBV9
J gene: TRBJ1-2
D gene: .

CDR3 DNA: TGTGCCAGCAGTTACGGGGCGCAGAGCTACGAGCAGTACTTC
CDR3 protein: CASSYGAQSYEQYF
clone size: .
V gene: TRBV6-5
J gene: TRBJ2-7
D gene: .

CDR3 DNA: TGTGCCAGCGGACAGGATCCCTACGAGCAGTACTTC
CDR3 protein: CASGQDPYEQYF
clone size: .
V gene: TRBV7-9
J gene: TRBJ2-7
D gene: TRBD1

CDR3 DNA: TGTGCCAGCAGCGCCCCGGGACAGGGGGCGAGTGAGCAGTACTTC
CDR3 protein: CASSAPGQGASEQYF
clone size: .
V gene: TRBV27
J gene: TRBJ2-7
D gene: TRBD1

CDR3 DNA: TGTGCCAGCAGTCCGTCAGGGAAGGCCTACGAGCAGTACTTC
CDR3 protein: CASSPSGKAYEQYF
clone size: .
V gene: TRBV6-5
J gene: TRBJ2-7
D gene: .

CDR3 DNA: TGTGCCAGTAGTATAGACAGGGGGCAGGATCAGCCCCAGCATTTT
CDR3 protein: CASSIDRGQDQPQHF
clone size: .
V gene: TRBV19
J gene: TRBJ1-5
D gene: TRBD1

CDR3 DNA: TGCAGCGTTGACGGGACAGGCCTGGGCGAGACCCAGTACTTC
CDR3 protein: CSVDGTGLGETQYF
clone size: .
V gene: TRBV29-1
J gene: TRBJ2-5
D gene: TRBD1

CDR3 DNA: TGTGCCAGCAGCTTACTCCCGACAGGGGGGCTCACTGAAGCTTTCTTT
CDR3 protein: CASSLLPTGGLTEAFF
clone size: once
V gene: TRBV7-9
J gene: TRBJ1-1
D gene: TRBD1

CDR3 DNA: TGCAGCGTGAAGGACAGGCCCGAGGATACGCAGTATTTT
CDR3 protein: CSVKDRPEDTQYF
clone size: .
V gene: TRBV29-1
J gene: TRBJ2-3
D gene: TRBD1

CDR3 DNA: TGCGCCAGCAGCTTGGCCTCGACTAGCGATGAGCAGTTCTTC
CDR3 protein: CASSLASTSDEQFF
clone size: .
V gene: TRBV5-1
J gene: TRBJ2-1
D gene: TRBD2

CDR3 DNA: TGCGCCAGCAGCTCGCAGGGGGGAAGCTACGAGCAGTACTTC
CDR3 protein: CASSSQGGSYEQYF
clone size: .
V gene: TRBV5-1
J gene: TRBJ2-7
D gene: .

CDR3 DNA: TGTGCCAGCAGTCCTGTTTCAGGCACTGAAGCTTTCTTT
CDR3 protein: CASSPVSGTEAFF
clone size: .
V gene: TRBV6-5
J gene: TRBJ1-1
D gene: .

CDR3 DNA: TGTGCCAGCAGCTTAGGGGGGCGGGCGAACACAGATACGCAGTATTTT
CDR3 protein: CASSLGGRANTDTQYF
clone size: .
V gene: TRBV7-9
J gene: TRBJ2-3
D gene: .

CDR3 DNA: TGTGCCAGTAGTATCCTAGCACAAGACAATGAGCAGTTCTTC
CDR3 protein: CASSILAQDNEQFF
clone size: .
V gene: TRBV19
J gene: TRBJ2-1
D gene: .

CDR3 DNA: TGTGCCAGCAGCGCCCTCACATCCGGGGAGCTGTTTTTT
CDR3 protein: CASSALTSGELFF
clone size: many
V gene: TRBV9
J gene: TRBJ2-2
D gene: .

CDR3 DNA: TGTGCCAGCAGCTTAAGGATAACCGGGACTAGTACTGAAGCTTTCTTT
CDR3 protein: CASSLRITGTSTEAFF
clone size: .
V gene: TRBV7-2
J gene: TRBJ1-1
D gene: .

CDR3 DNA: TGTGCCAGCAGTTACTCGACTAGAGGGATGGACGAGCAGTACTTC
CDR3 protein: CASSYSTRGMDEQYF
clone size: .
V gene: TRBV6-5
J gene: TRBJ2-7
D gene: .

CDR3 DNA: TGTGCCAGCTCACCCGGGACAGGGGAGTGGAACACTGAAGCTTTCTTT
CDR3 protein: CASSPGTGEWNTEAFF
clone size: once
V gene: TRBV18
J gene: TRBJ1-1
D gene: TRBD1

CDR3 DNA: TGCGCCAGCAGCCAAGGAGCAGGGGGCTACACTGAAGCTTTCTTT
CDR3 protein: CASSQGAGGYTEAFF
clone size: few
V gene: TRBV4-1
J gene: TRBJ1-1
D gene: TRBD1